This TCR beta chain was found in a study of blood T cells in healthy people across ages. General study findings and limits: Versus aged donors, long-lived donors had higher diversity and more naive CD4+ cells. Nothing was known about donor CMV status, and this possibly confounded expanded clonotype changes.

The germline V gene encodes CDR1 SGHVS and CDR2 FQNEAQ. There are 13 residues in the CDR3. A sample-barcoded 5' primer and a J-beta primer mix were used in a second PCR of roughly 7 to 11 cycles. MiXCR, applied by TCRdb to the 5' RACE reads, yields one record per CDR3 protein. The sample carries approximately 800,000 distinct CDR3 sequences, about 59% recorded once. Turning to this clonotype: Its antigen is undetermined.

This receptor was obtained from a man younger than 40 in good health. J is TRBJ2-1 and V is TRBV7-8; TRBD2 agrees at 8 bases. The J call may not be correct, given that the DNA end is closer to TRBJ2-7. The source material was blood. CDR3 in amino acids: CASSNGGGSEQYF. In nucleotides, the CDR3 is TGTGCCAGCAGCAACGGGGGGGGAAGTGAGCAGTACTTC.